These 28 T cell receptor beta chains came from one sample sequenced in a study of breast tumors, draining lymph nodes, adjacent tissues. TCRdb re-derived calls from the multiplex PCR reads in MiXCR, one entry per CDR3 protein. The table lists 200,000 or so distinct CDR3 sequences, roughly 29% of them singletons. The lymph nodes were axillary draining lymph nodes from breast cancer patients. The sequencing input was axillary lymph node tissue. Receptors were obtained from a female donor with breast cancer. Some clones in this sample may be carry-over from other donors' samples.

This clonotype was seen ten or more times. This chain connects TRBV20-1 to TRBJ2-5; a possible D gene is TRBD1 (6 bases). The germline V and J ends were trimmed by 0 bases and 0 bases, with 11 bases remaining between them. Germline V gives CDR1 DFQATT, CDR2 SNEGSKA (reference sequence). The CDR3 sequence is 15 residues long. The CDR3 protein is CSARELDRYQETQYF. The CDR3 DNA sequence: TGCAGTGCTAGAGAACTTGACAGGTACCAAGAGACCCAGTACTTC.

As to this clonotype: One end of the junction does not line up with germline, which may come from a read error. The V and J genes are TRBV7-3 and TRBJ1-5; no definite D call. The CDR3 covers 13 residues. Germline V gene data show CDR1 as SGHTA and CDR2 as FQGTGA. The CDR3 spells CASSESGSQTQHF. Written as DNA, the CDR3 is TGTGCCAGCAGCGAAAGCGGGAGTCAGACCCAGCATTTT.

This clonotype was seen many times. CDR3 bases: TGTGCCAGTAGAAGTCGGAGGGGCGACTTGAGCTCCTATAATTCACCCCTCCACTTT. As protein: CASRSRRGDLSSYNSPLHF. This chain uses TRBV19 with TRBJ1-6; a weak D match, TRBD1 (5 bases). V was shortened by 6 bases and J by 0 bases, with 21 bases between the two germline ends. CDR3 length: 19 amino acids. Germline values: CDR1 LNHDA, CDR2 SQIVND (reference sequence).

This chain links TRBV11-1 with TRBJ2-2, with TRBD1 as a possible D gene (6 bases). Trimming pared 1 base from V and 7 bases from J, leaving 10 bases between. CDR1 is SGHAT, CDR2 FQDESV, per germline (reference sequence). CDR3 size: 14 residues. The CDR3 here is CASSLVWDIGELFF. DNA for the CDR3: TGTGCCAGCAGCTTAGTATGGGACATCGGGGAGCTGTTTTTT.

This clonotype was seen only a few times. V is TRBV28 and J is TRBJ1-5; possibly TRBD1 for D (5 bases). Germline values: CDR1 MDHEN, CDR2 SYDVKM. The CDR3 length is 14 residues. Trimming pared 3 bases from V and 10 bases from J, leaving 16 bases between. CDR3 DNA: TGTGCCAGCAGTTTCAGTACACCGGGGGTTCCCCAGCATTTT. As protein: CASSFSTPGVPQHF. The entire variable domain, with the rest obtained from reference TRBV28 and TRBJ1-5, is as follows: DVKVTQSSRYLVKRTGEKVFLECVQDMDHENMFWYRQDPGLGLRLIYFSYDVKMKEKGDIPEGYSVSREKKERFSLILESASTNQTSMYLCASSFSTPGVPQHFGDGTRLSIL.

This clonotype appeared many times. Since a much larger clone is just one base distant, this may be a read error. CDR3 region: CASSQDREGSYNEQFF. In nucleotides, the CDR3 is TGCGCCAGCAGCCAAGATCGGGAGGGCTCATACAATGAGCAGTTCTTC. The rearrangement joins TRBV4-3 to TRBJ2-1, with 8 bases identical to TRBD2. Germline CDR1 and CDR2: LGHNA and YSLEER. The CDR3 is made up of 16 amino acids. With 0 bases clipped from V and 4 bases from J, the junction kept 5 bases outside the gene matches.

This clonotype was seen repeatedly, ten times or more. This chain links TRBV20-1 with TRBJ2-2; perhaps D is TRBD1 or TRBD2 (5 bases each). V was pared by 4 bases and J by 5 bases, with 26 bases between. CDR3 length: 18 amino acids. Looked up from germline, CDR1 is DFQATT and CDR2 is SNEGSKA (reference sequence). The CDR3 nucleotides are TGCAGTGCTAAAGGGACCCCTGGCCAGGGCAGAGTAACCGGGGAGCTGTTTTTT. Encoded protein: CSAKGTPGQGRVTGELFF.

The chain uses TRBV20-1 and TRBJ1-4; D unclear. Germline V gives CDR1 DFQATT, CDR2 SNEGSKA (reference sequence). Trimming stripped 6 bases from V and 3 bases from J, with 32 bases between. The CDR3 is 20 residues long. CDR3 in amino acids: CSAPMATGSTGELANEKLFF. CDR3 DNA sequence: TGCAGTGCCCCAATGGCGACGGGGTCCACCGGGGAGTTGGCTAATGAAAAACTGTTTTTT.

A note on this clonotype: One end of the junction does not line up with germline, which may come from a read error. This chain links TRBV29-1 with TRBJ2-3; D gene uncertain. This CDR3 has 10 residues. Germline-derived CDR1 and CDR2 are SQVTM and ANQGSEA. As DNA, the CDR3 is TGCAGCTTTGAGGCGGATACGCAGTATTTT. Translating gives CSFEADTQYF.

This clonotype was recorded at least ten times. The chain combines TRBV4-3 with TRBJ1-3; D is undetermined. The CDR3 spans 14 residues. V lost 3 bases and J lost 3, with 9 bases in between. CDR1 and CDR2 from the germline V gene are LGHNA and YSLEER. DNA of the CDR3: TGCGCCAGCAGCCAGAGGCACGGTGGAAACACCATATATTTT. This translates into CASSQRHGGNTIYF.

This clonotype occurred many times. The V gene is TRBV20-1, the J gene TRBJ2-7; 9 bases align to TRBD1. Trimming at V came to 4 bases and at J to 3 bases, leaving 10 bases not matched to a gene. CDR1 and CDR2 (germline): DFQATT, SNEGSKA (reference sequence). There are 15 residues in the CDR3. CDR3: CSAKPDRGVGYEQYF. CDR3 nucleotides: TGCAGTGCTAAACCCGACAGGGGGGTGGGCTACGAGCAGTACTTC.

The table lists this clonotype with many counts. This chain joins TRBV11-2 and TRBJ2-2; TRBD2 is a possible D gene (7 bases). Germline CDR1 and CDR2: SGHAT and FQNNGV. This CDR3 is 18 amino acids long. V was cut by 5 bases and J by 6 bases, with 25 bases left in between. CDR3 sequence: CASSGIRGRSGGAGELFF. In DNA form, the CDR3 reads TGTGCCAGCAGCGGAATTAGGGGGAGATCGGGAGGCGCCGGGGAGCTGTTTTTT.

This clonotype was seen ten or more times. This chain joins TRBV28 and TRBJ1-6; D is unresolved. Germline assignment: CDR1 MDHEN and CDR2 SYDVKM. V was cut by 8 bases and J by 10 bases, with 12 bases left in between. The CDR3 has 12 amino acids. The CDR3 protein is CASLAGESPLHF. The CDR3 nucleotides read TGTGCCAGCCTTGCCGGAGAATCACCCCTCCACTTT.

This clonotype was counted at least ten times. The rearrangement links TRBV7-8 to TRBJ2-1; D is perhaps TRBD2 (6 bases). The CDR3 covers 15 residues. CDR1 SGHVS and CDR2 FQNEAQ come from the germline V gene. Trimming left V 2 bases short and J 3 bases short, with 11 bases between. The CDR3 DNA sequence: TGTGCCAGCAGCTTAAATCTAGCGTTCTACAATGAGCAGTTCTTC. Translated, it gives CASSLNLAFYNEQFF.

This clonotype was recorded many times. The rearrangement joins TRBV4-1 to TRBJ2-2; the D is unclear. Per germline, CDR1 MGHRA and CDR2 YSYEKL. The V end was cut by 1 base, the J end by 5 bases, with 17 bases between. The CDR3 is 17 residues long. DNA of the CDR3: TGCGCCAGCAGCCAAGTGGGTCTGTACGTGATTACCGGGGAGCTGTTTTTT. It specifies CASSQVGLYVITGELFF.

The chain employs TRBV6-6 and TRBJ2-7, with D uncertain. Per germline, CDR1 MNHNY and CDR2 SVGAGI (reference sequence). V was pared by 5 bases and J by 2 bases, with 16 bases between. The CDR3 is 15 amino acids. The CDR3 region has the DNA TGTGCCAGCAGTCCCGCTAGACGACCTACCTACGAGCAGTACTTC. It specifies CASSPARRPTYEQYF.

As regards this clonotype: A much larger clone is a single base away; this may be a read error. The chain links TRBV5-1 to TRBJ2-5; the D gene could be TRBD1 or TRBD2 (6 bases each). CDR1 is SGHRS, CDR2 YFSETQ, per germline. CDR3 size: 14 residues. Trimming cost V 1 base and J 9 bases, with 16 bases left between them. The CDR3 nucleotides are TGCGCCAGCAGCTTGCAGGGGCTCGGGGAGGCCCAGTACTTC. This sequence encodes CASSLQGLGEAQYF.

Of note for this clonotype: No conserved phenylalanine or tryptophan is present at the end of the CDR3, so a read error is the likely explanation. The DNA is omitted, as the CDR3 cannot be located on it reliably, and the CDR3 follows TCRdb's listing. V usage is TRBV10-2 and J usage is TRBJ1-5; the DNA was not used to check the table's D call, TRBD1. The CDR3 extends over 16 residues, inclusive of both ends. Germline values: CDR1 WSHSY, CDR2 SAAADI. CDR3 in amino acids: CASSESPGNSNQPQLQ.

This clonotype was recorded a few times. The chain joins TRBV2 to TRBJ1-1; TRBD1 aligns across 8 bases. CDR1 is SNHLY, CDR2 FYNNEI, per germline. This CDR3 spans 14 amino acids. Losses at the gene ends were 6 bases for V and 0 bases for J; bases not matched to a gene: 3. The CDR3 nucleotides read TGTGCCAGCAGCAGGGGGCTAGTGAACACTGAAGCTTTCTTT. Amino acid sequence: CASSRGLVNTEAFF.

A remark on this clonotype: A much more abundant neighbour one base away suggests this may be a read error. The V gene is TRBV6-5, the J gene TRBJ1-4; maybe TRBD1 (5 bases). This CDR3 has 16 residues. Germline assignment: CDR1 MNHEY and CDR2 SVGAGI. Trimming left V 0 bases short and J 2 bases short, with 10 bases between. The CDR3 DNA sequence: TGTGCCAGCAGTTACTCGAAGGGGAGGACTAATGAAAAACTGTTTTTT. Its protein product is CASSYSKGRTNEKLFF.

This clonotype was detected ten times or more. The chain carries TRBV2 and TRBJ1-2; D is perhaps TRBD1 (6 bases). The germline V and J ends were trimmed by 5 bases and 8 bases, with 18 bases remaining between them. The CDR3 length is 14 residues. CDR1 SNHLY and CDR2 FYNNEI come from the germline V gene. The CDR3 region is CASSSDRQAGGYTF. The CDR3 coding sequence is TGTGCCAGCAGTTCCGACAGGCAGGCCGGGGGCTACACCTTC.

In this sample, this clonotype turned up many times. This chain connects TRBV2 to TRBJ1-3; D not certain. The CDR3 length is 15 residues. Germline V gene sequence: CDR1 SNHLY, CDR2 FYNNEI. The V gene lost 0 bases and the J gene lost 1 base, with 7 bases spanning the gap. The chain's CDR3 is CASSEAGLSGNTIYF. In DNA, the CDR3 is TGTGCCAGCAGTGAAGCCGGCCTGTCTGGAAACACCATATATTTT.

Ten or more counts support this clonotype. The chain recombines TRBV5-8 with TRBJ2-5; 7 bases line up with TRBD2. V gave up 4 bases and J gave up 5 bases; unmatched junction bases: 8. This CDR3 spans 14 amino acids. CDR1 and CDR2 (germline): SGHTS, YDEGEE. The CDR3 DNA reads TGTGCCAGCAGCACCCGGGAGGTGACGGAGACCCAGTACTTC. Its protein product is CASSTREVTETQYF.

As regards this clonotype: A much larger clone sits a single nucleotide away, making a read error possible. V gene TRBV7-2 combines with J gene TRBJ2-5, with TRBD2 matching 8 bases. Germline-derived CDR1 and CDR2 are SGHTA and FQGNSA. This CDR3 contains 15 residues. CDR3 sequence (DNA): TGTGCCAGCAGCCGGGGGGGGCTTAGAGTAGAGACCCAGCACTTC. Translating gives CASSRGGLRVETQHF.

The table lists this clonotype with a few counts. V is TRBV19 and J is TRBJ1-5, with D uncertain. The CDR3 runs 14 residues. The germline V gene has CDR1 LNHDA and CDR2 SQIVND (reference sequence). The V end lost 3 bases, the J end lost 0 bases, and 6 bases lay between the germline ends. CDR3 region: CASSMTYSNQPQHF. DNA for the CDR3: TGTGCCAGTAGTATGACTTATAGCAATCAGCCCCAGCATTTT.

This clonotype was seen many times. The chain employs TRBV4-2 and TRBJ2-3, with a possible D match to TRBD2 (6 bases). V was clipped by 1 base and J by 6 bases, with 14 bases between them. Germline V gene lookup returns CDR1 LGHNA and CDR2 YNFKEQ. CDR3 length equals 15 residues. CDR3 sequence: CASSQAGTAGDTQYF. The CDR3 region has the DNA TGTGCCAGCAGCCAAGCAGGGACCGCGGGGGATACGCAGTATTTT.

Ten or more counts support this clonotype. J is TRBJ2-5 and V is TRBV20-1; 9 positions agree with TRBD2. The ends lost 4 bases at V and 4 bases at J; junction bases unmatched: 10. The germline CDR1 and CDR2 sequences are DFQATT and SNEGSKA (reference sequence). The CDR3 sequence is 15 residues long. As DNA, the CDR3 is TGCAGTGCTACGTCCAGCGGGGGGCTGGGAGAGACCCAGTACTTC. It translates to CSATSSGGLGETQYF.

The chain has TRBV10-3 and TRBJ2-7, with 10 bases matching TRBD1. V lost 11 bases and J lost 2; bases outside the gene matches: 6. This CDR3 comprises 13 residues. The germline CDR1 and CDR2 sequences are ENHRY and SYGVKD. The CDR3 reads CASSDRGTYEQYF. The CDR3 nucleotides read TGTGCCTCCTCGGACAGGGGGACCTACGAGCAGTACTTC.